This T cell receptor beta chain was found in a study of human T cells and chemical hapten exposure (dated by TCRdb to the early 2020s). For the study in its entirety: For sensitization, 2% DPC in acetone was applied to an approximately 2 cm by approximately 2 cm area of upper inner arm skin. Patients additionally received weekly therapeutic DPC doses to the scalp throughout the approximately 24-week study period. Patch testing on the upper back used Finn chambers containing 0.01% DPC, with scoring done after 6 days according to International Contact Dermatitis Research Group standards. The mostly female patient cohort included alopecia areata with under or over 50% scalp involvement, alopecia totalis and alopecia universalis. The libraries were sequenced as a pool, and the TCR yield per sample differed mostly because of small variations in library volumes within the pool. This study followed changes in the peripheral blood TCR repertoire in vivo during primary and secondary sensitization of alopecia patients to the hapten diphenylcyclopropenone (DPC). Patient blood was sampled pre-sensitization (week 0) and at 2, 6 and about 24 weeks after DPC sensitization. Twenty-nine alopecia patients gave blood for TCR sequencing at one to four time points (pre-sensitization, 2, 6 and 24 weeks). Results the study describes overall, beyond this receptor: Because every patient had alopecia, a presumed autoimmune disease, the patients' immune response might differ from that of healthy individuals. The number of PT1 expanded TCRs positively correlated with patch test score, significant at thresholds 8, 16 and 32 but not 4. Significantly more large CDR3 similarity clusters were formed by expanded TCRs than by pre-sensitization or healthy control sets, consistent with antigen-driven responses. The number of TCRs above 1 in 1000 frequency did not change with DPC sensitization; there was no evidence of global repertoire structure alterations. After repeated subsampling, the strength of the expansion versus patch-test correlation and the threshold at which it became significant changed.

Between the V and J ends, shortened by 4 bases and 0 bases respectively, the junction contains 6 bases. CDR1 and CDR2 were assigned from the germline V gene as SGHVS and FNYEAQ. From its cysteine to its phenylalanine, the CDR3 spans 13 amino acids. Kept here is only the CDR3 DNA, which spans 39 bases and is read in frame from base 1. The intended sense of this specimen's time point label: pre-sensitization, week 0. The treatment or condition label, read with the paper, signifies: therapeutic diphenylcyclopropenone sensitization with weekly scalp DPC. At every patch-test visit, the blood draw took place before the patch test was put on. Eligible patients were aged 18 to 70, diagnosed with alopecia, deemed suitable for DPC therapy, and excluded if pregnant. Total RNA was extracted from unfractionated whole blood that had been collected in Tempus Blood RNA tubes. Preparation of the library involved RACE. For sequencing, a NextSeq 500 was employed. During library preparation, unique molecular identifiers were attached to individual cDNA molecules so that TCRs could be counted quantitatively and reproducibly. For every blood RNA sample, sequencing covered both the TCR alpha and TCR beta chains. In the original analysis: Samples had a median of roughly 87,000 TCRs, with a range from roughly 23,224 to 700,000. The Decombinator software suite was used to annotate V, J and CDR3 in the TCR reads. For PS versus PT1 abundance plots, all samples were subsampled to the same number of TCRs (28,000). TCRs were defined as expanded if absent before sensitization and observed at least eight times at the 2-week time point. The raw public reads went through TCRdb reprocessing: fastp at Q25, MiXCR clone calling, in-frame beta chains kept. Rows are combined by CDR3 protein, so each entry shows the most common genes and DNA. In this record, the V and J calls reflect TCRdb's handling and not the investigators' own analysis. The sample data list 240,000 or so distinct CDR3 sequences, and 7% to 10% of these were observed just once. The ten largest clones capture less than 3% of the sample.

This clonotype was found many times. What antigen it recognizes has not been identified. Base qualities were left out, and no much larger clone turns up one base away. The chain couples TRBV7-6 to TRBJ1-1; the D segment cannot be called with confidence. The specimen was whole blood, collected in connection with sensitization to the hapten diphenylcyclopropenone (DPC). The TCR comes from a woman aged 40 to 49 with alopecia areata. Some clones in this sample may be carry-over from other donors' samples. The DNA is as follows: TGTGCCAGCAGCTCCATAGTGAACACTGAAGCTTTCTTT. Protein translation: CASSSIVNTEAFF.